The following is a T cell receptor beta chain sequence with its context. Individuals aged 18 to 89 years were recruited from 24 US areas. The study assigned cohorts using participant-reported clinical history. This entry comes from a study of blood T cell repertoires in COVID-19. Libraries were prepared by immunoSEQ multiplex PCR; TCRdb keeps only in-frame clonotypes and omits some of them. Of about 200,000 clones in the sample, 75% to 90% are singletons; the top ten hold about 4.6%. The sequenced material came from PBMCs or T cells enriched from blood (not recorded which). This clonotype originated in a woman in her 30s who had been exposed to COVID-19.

CDR3 in DNA: TGTGCCAGCAGCCTCAGGGACAGGGTCTACGAGCAGTACTTC. Amino acid sequence: CASSLRDRVYEQYF. J is TRBJ2-7 and V is TRBV5-4; 9 nucleotides line up with TRBD1. Germline V gives CDR1 SGHNT, CDR2 YYREEE (reference sequence). The CDR3 is made up of 14 amino acids. V lost 4 bases to trimming and J lost 3 bases; unmatched junction nucleotides: 5. The full variable domain, rest sourced from reference TRBV5-4 and TRBJ2-7, is ETGVTQSPTHLIKTRGQQVTLRCSSQSGHNTVSWYQQALGQGPQFIFQYYREEENGRGNFPPRFSGLQFPNYSSELNVNALELDDSALYLCASSLRDRVYEQYFGPGTRLTVT.